This T cell receptor (beta chain) was recorded in a study of lymphopenia after photon versus proton radiotherapy. From germline, CDR1 is SNHLY and CDR2 FYNNEI. Trimming removed 1 base at V and 6 bases at J, with 7 bases between. CDR3 size: 14 residues. The method was immunoSEQ multiplex PCR; TCRdb's version includes in-frame clones alone and lacks a portion of them. Among tens of thousands of clones listed, approximately 88% were seen once. J is TRBJ1-6 and V is TRBV2; D might be TRBD1 (5 bases). This material consisted of peripheral blood, taken from a patient treated with proton-based radiotherapy. The receptor was derived from a man aged 55 to 70 with pancreatic cancer. The chain's CDR3 is CASSEGGGNSPLHF. CDR3 in DNA: TGTGCCAGCAGTGAAGGGGGGGGTAATTCACCCCTCCACTTT.